The clone carrying this T cell receptor beta chain turned up a few times. What it binds is not known. The sample belongs to a study of beta chain features in type 1 diabetes. The wider study: Sorted cells, some 98,000,000 in number, were examined across all samples. Overall study results and limits: Among all four CD4+ subsets, Type 1 diabetes patients had TCRB CDR3s that were moderately but significantly shorter.

The authors reverse transcribed all of the isolated RNA, so sequencing captured expressed TCRB transcripts. The protocol was immunoSEQ multiplex PCR, while the TCRdb copy is restricted to in-frame clones and leaves out a portion. The sample consists of hundreds of thousands of clones, 13% to 15% of them appearing once. J lost 1 base, V lost 5 bases, and 13 bases had no gene match. The CDR3 covers 19 residues. Germline V gene lookup returns CDR1 SGHVS and CDR2 FNYEAQ. Sequenced sample: naive CD4+ T cells from blood. This chain links TRBV7-6 with TRBJ2-7; 14 bases fit TRBD2. The sequence was obtained from a man in his thirties or forties with type 1 diabetes. CDR3 residues: CASSREIGTSGRLSYEQYF. The CDR3 DNA reads as TGTGCCAGCAGCCGGGAAATCGGGACTAGCGGGAGACTTTCCTACGAGCAGTACTTC.